In its sample, the clone carrying this T cell receptor beta chain was seen a few times. What it recognizes is unknown. The data were taken from a study of long-term antiretroviral therapy in people with HIV. One or more pre-ART and two or more post-ART PBMC samples were available from each donor. Findings and limits, study-wide: Regardless of time point, clones expanded before ART dominated the repertoire.

The germline V gene has CDR1 LNHDA and CDR2 SQIVND (reference sequence). The CDR3 sequence is 11 residues long. Trimming took off 5 bases at V and 6 bases at J, with 8 bases between the two ends. Samples were assayed with immunoSEQ v3.0 at survey level. For each individual sample, sequencing targeted about 40,000-55,000 T-cell genomes. Using immunoSEQ multiplex PCR, the repertoire was profiled, and TCRdb retains in-frame clones only, with some absent. The sample shows approximately 29,000 clones, roughly 84% of them seen only once. The chain carries TRBV19 and TRBJ2-7; D possibly corresponds to TRBD1 (5 bases). The sequence derives from a man younger than 30 with HIV. The sequencing here drew on unsorted PBMCs, taken 0.4 years after starting antiretroviral therapy. The CDR3 DNA reads as TGTGCCAGTAGTTTGGGGCCCGAGCAGTACTTC. Its protein product is CASSLGPEQYF.